This entry lists 20 T cell receptor beta chains sequenced from one sample in a study of shared clonotypes between healthy human individuals. Sequencing used immunoSEQ multiplex PCR; TCRdb keeps in-frame clones, though not all of them. Of over a million clones in the sample, roughly 96% were seen once. The sequenced sample consisted of naive CD4+ T cells sorted from blood. Subset given: CD45RA+ positively selected. The origin of the receptors is a man aged 25-40 years in good health.

This chain links TRBV30 with TRBJ1-1; D is unresolved. CDR1 and CDR2 (germline): GTSNPN, SVGIG (reference sequence). There are 15 residues in the CDR3. Between the trimmed V and J ends, which lost 5 bases and 2 bases, there was a span of 18 bases. CDR3 protein: CAWVREQLPNTEAFF. The CDR3 DNA reads as TGTGCCTGGGTTCGCGAACAGCTACCTAACACTGAAGCTTTCTTT.

This sequence joins TRBV19 and TRBJ1-2; 10 bases agree with TRBD1. There are 15 residues in the CDR3. Unmatched junction bases numbered 7, after V lost 5 bases and J lost 4 bases. Per the germline V gene, CDR1 is LNHDA and CDR2 is SQIVND (reference sequence). CDR3 loop: CASSRDRGYGYGYTF. DNA of the CDR3: TGTGCCAGTAGTCGGGACAGGGGATATGGCTATGGCTACACCTTC.

The chain joins TRBV11-2 to TRBJ2-5, with a weak D call TRBD2 (6 bases). The CDR3 extends over 13 amino acids. Trimming removed 4 bases at V and 7 bases at J, with 13 bases between. Germline values: CDR1 SGHAT, CDR2 FQNNGV. CDR3 residues: CASSSVISGTQYF. The DNA of the CDR3 is TGTGCCAGCAGCTCCGTGATTAGCGGGACCCAGTACTTC. The full variable domain, in which reference TRBV11-2 and TRBJ2-5 provide the parts outside the CDR3, is EAGVAQSPRYKIIEKRQSVAFWCNPISGHATLYWYQQILGQGPKLLIQFQNNGVVDDSQLPKDRFSAERLKGVDSTLKIQPAKLEDSAVYLCASSSVISGTQYFGPGTRLLVL.

Turning to this clone: Other DNA sequences in this sample translate to the same CDR3. This chain connects TRBV5-4 to TRBJ1-1; D gene ambiguous. The length of the CDR3 is 14 residues. Trimming cost V 0 bases and J 0 bases, with 6 bases left between them. The germline gives CDR1 SGHNT, CDR2 YYREEE (reference sequence). CDR3 nucleotides: TGTGCCAGCAGCTTGGGAGGTATGAACACTGAAGCTTTCTTT. This encodes CASSLGGMNTEAFF.

The J gene is TRBJ2-4, the V gene TRBV5-1; D possibly matches TRBD1 or TRBD2 (5 bases each). Deletions cut 0 bases from V and 0 bases from J, with 10 bases between. This CDR3 is built from 16 residues. The germline CDR1 and CDR2 sequences are SGHRS and YFSETQ. CDR3 residues: CASSLGEGSAKNIQYF. CDR3 sequence (DNA): TGCGCCAGCAGCTTGGGTGAGGGGTCAGCCAAAAACATTCAGTACTTC.

In its sample, this clone was seen a few times. Other nucleotide sequences from this sample produce the same CDR3. This chain links TRBV27 with TRBJ1-5, with D possibly TRBD1 on 5 matching bases. This CDR3 comprises 12 residues. CDR1 MNHEY and CDR2 SMNVEV come from the germline V gene (reference sequence). Trimming pared 5 bases from V and 6 bases from J, leaving 8 bases between. CDR3 DNA sequence: TGTGCCAGCAGTCTGAGGGGTCAGCCCCAGCATTTT. This sequence encodes CASSLRGQPQHF.

Written as DNA, the CDR3 is TGTGCCAGCGCCCGGGGATACAATGAGCAGTTCTTC. This gives the protein CASARGYNEQFF. V gene TRBV27 combines with J gene TRBJ2-1; a possible D gene is TRBD2 (5 bases). The CDR3 runs to 12 residues. Germline CDR1 reads MNHEY; CDR2 reads SMNVEV (reference sequence). Trimming left V 8 bases short and J 4 bases short, with 9 bases between.

J is TRBJ2-1 and V is TRBV18; D is uncertain. The CDR3 totals 13 residues. V was shortened by 1 base and J by 5 bases, with 6 bases between the two germline ends. Germline V gene sequence: CDR1 KGHSH, CDR2 LQKENI. CDR3 residues: CASSPQLDNEQFF. The CDR3 coding sequence is TGTGCCAGCTCACCACAGTTGGACAATGAGCAGTTCTTC.

This sequence joins TRBV30 and TRBJ1-1, with 7 bases that match TRBD1. This CDR3 is 11 amino acids long. CDR1 and CDR2 from the germline V gene are GTSNPN and SVGIG (reference sequence). The junction had 7 bases not matched to a gene; V was cut back by 5 bases and J by 10 bases. The CDR3 protein is CAWDLRQGAFF. Written as DNA, the CDR3 is TGTGCCTGGGACCTGAGACAGGGAGCTTTCTTT.

The chain has TRBV10-3 and TRBJ2-3, with D hard to call. The germline gives CDR1 ENHRY, CDR2 SYGVKD. The CDR3 spans 14 residues. Trimming cost V 3 bases and J 5 bases, with 12 bases left between them. The CDR3 DNA reads TGTGCCATCAGTGAAGCCCTAGTTCAAGATACGCAGTATTTT. This translates into CAISEALVQDTQYF.

The CDR3 is CASSPRQNNEQFF. The CDR3 DNA sequence: TGTGCCAGCTCACCTAGACAGAACAATGAGCAGTTCTTC. This chain connects TRBV18 to TRBJ2-1; perhaps TRBD1 as D (5 bases). Looked up from germline, CDR1 is KGHSH and CDR2 is LQKENI. Trimming stripped 3 bases from V and 5 bases from J, with 8 bases between. The CDR3 has 13 residues.

This chain uses TRBV28 with TRBJ2-3; D may match TRBD1 or TRBD2 (5 bases each). Trimming removed 2 bases at V and 3 bases at J, with 12 bases between. The CDR3 has 15 residues. CDR1 is MDHEN and CDR2 is SYDVKM in the germline V gene. CDR3 loop: CASSLVRDRTDTQYF. The CDR3 nucleotides are TGTGCCAGCAGTTTAGTCAGGGACCGGACAGATACGCAGTATTTT.

The J gene is TRBJ1-5, the V gene TRBV18; D unresolved. Trimming took 6 bases from V and 9 from J, leaving 21 bases between them. Germline values: CDR1 KGHSH, CDR2 LQKENI. The CDR3 loop spans 15 amino acids. The CDR3 DNA is TGTGCCAGCTCCCTCCAGGAGCATCCGGTATCGCCCCAGCATTTT. Amino acids: CASSLQEHPVSPQHF.

The V and J genes are TRBV7-9 and TRBJ1-2; no definite D call. The ends were cut back, 4 bases at V and 4 bases at J, with 16 bases in the middle. Germline V gives CDR1 SEHNR, CDR2 FQNEAQ (reference sequence). The CDR3 has 15 amino acids. CDR3 nucleotide sequence: TGTGCCAGCAGCTCCGTGGGTTCTCCTGTCTATGGCTACACCTTC. This sequence encodes CASSSVGSPVYGYTF. Combining the CDR3 with reference TRBV7-9 and TRBJ1-2 gives the whole variable domain DTGVSQNPRHKITKRGQNVTFRCDPISEHNRLYWYRQTLGQGPEFLTYFQNEAQLEKSRLLSDRFSAERPKGSFSTLEIQRTEQGDSAMYLCASSSVGSPVYGYTFGSGTRLTVV.

This clone was observed a single time. The rearrangement uses TRBV7-9 and TRBJ2-2, with a possible D match to TRBD2 (6 bases). This CDR3 has 14 residues. V dropped 5 bases and J dropped 6 bases, with 13 bases sitting between them. The germline V gene has CDR1 SEHNR and CDR2 FQNEAQ (reference sequence). The chain's CDR3 is CASSPRLGPGELFF. For the CDR3, the DNA is TGTGCCAGCAGCCCGCGACTAGGACCCGGGGAGCTGTTTTTT.

A remark on this clone: The identical CDR3 is also encoded by other nucleotide sequences in the sample. This chain joins TRBV5-4 and TRBJ2-5; D gene uncertain. This CDR3 is built from 13 residues. The germline V gene encodes CDR1 SGHNT and CDR2 YYREEE (reference sequence). Trimming stripped 2 bases from V and 3 bases from J, with 8 bases between. CDR3 in DNA: TGTGCCAGCAGCTTAGGCCCGAAAGAGACCCAGTACTTC. This translates into CASSLGPKETQYF.

J is TRBJ2-2 and V is TRBV27, with D hard to call. V was shortened by 0 bases and J by 3 bases, with 11 bases between the two germline ends. The CDR3 consists of 16 residues. Germline CDR1 reads MNHEY; CDR2 reads SMNVEV (reference sequence). CDR3 protein: CASSLSNRPDTGELFF. The CDR3 coding sequence is TGTGCCAGCAGTTTATCGAACCGCCCAGACACCGGGGAGCTGTTTTTT.

The rearrangement links TRBV27 to TRBJ1-5; D perhaps matches TRBD1 (6 bases). This CDR3 has 15 amino acids. Germline V gives CDR1 MNHEY, CDR2 SMNVEV (reference sequence). V was trimmed by 5 bases and J by 4 bases, leaving 15 bases between them. CDR3 sequence (DNA): TGTGCCAGCAGTAGTCGACAGGCCCTTAATCAGCCCCAGCATTTT. This sequence encodes CASSSRQALNQPQHF.

The gene calls are TRBV28 and TRBJ1-1, with 7 bases lining up with TRBD1. Germline V gene sequence: CDR1 MDHEN, CDR2 SYDVKM. The CDR3 has 13 amino acids. After removal of 10 bases from V and 1 base from J, the junction contained 6 bases not matched to a gene. CDR3 bases: TGTGCCATCGGACAGGCGCCGAACACTGAAGCTTTCTTT. It specifies CAIGQAPNTEAFF.

The chain uses TRBV7-8 and TRBJ2-1; 7 bases align to TRBD1. V shed 1 base, J shed 3 bases, and the junction held 6 bases outside the gene matches. Germline CDR1 reads SGHVS; CDR2 reads FQNEAQ. This CDR3 is 16 amino acids long. In nucleotides, the CDR3 is TGTGCCAGCAGCTTAGAGCCCGGGGACAGCTACAATGAGCAGTTCTTC. This gives the protein CASSLEPGDSYNEQFF.